The 14 T cell receptor beta chains given below trace back to one sample, sequenced in a study of CD8 T cells in Susac syndrome. With random hexamers, reverse transcription was performed on roughly 0.5 to 1 ug of RNA. In TCRdb, the immunoSEQ multiplex PCR reads were re-called with MiXCR into one record per CDR3 protein. The sample lists about 210,000 distinct CDR3 sequences; approximately 95% were seen once. The sequencing input was CD4+ T cells from PBMCs. Receptors were obtained from a human donor with multiple sclerosis.

V usage is TRBV30 and J usage is TRBJ1-3; TRBD1 might be the D (5 bases). The CDR3 runs to 14 residues. Germline V gene data show CDR1 as GTSNPN and CDR2 as SVGIG (reference sequence). V lost 3 bases, J lost 2 bases, and 11 bases lay in between. The CDR3 is CAWSPGNPGNTIYF. CDR3 coding DNA: TGTGCCTGGAGCCCAGGGAATCCTGGAAACACCATATATTTT.

The chain combines TRBV12-3 or TRBV12-4 with TRBJ1-2; 9 nucleotides agree with TRBD1. The junction had 7 bases not matched to a gene; V was cut back by 5 bases and J by 9 bases. The CDR3 is 13 residues long. CDR3 DNA: TGTGCCAGCAGTACCGGGACAGGGTTCAGCTACACCTTC. Its protein is CASSTGTGFSYTF.

The chain joins TRBV25-1 to TRBJ2-1; 11 bases map to TRBD1. The CDR3 runs to 17 residues. The germline V gene has CDR1 MGHDK and CDR2 SYGVNS. J was trimmed by 2 bases and V by 5 bases; bases with no gene match: 8. CDR3 residues: CASSSTGTGGAYNEQFF. Written as DNA, the CDR3 is TGTGCCAGCAGTTCCACCGGGACAGGGGGGGCCTACAATGAGCAGTTCTTC.

The chain has TRBV7-2 and TRBJ1-2; unclear D gene. The CDR3 is 13 amino acids. V was trimmed by 7 bases and J by 0 bases, leaving 9 bases between them. From germline, CDR1 is SGHTA and CDR2 FQGNSA. This CDR3 reads CASKRPTNYGYTF. CDR3 sequence (DNA): TGTGCCAGCAAAAGGCCCACTAACTATGGCTACACCTTC. Based on the CDR3 plus reference TRBV7-2 and TRBJ1-2, the full variable domain is GAGVSQSPSNKVTEKGKDVELRCDPISGHTALYWYRQSLGQGLEFLIYFQGNSAPDKSGLPSDRFSAERTGGSVSTLTIQRTQQEDSAVYLCASKRPTNYGYTFGSGTRLTVV.

This chain joins TRBV6-1 and TRBJ2-7; no clear D. The CDR3 totals 14 residues. Trimming shortened V by 4 bases and J by 0 bases, and 10 bases separated the two germline ends. Germline loops: CDR1 MNHNS, CDR2 SASEGT. CDR3 in amino acids: CASSVSTDSYEQYF. CDR3 nucleotide sequence: TGTGCCAGCAGTGTCTCGACGGACTCCTACGAGCAGTACTTC.

V usage is TRBV13 and J usage is TRBJ1-1; 8 bases match TRBD1. Germline values: CDR1 PRHDT, CDR2 FYEKMQ (reference sequence). Trimming removed 5 bases from V and 6 bases from J; junction bases left unmatched: 11. CDR3 size: 15 residues. The CDR3 bases are TGTGCCAGCAGCACCCCACACAGGGGGAGTTCTGAAGCTTTCTTT. The encoded protein is CASSTPHRGSSEAFF.

This clonotype was recorded only once. This chain uses TRBV2 with TRBJ1-5; D is unresolved. V lost 8 bases to trimming and J lost 3 bases, with 14 bases between them. CDR3 size: 14 residues. Germline CDR1 and CDR2: SNHLY and FYNNEI. CDR3 loop: CASGLGALNQPQHF. The CDR3 DNA is TGTGCCAGCGGATTGGGAGCGCTCAATCAGCCCCAGCATTTT.

The chain has TRBV9 and TRBJ1-1; D may be TRBD1 (6 bases). The CDR3 totals 15 residues. CDR1 is SGDLS, CDR2 YYNGEE, per germline. The V end lost 0 bases, the J end lost 3 bases, and 12 bases lay between the germline ends. The CDR3: CASSVDPGVDTEAFF. In nucleotides, the CDR3 is TGTGCCAGCAGCGTAGATCCAGGGGTGGACACTGAAGCTTTCTTT.

V is TRBV15 and J is TRBJ2-5; D ambiguous. Germline lookup yields CDR1 LNHNV and CDR2 YYDKDF (reference sequence). This CDR3 comprises 13 residues. V was shortened by 0 bases and J by 4 bases, with 6 bases between the two germline ends. This CDR3 is CATSRDLIETQYF. Here the CDR3 DNA reads TGTGCCACCAGCAGAGATCTAATAGAGACCCAGTACTTC.

Written as DNA, the CDR3 is TGTGCCTGGAGCCCCGGGACAGTCTCTGAAGCTTTCTTT. Protein product: CAWSPGTVSEAFF. The chain carries TRBV30 and TRBJ1-1, with 7 bases lining up with TRBD1. The germline V gene has CDR1 GTSNPN and CDR2 SVGIG (reference sequence). The CDR3 covers 13 residues. V was clipped by 3 bases and J by 6 bases; unmatched bases: 7.

The rearrangement uses TRBV29-1 and TRBJ1-4; unclear D gene. V was shortened by 6 bases and J by 3 bases, with 5 bases between the two germline ends. CDR1 and CDR2 from the germline V gene are SQVTM and ANQGSEA. The CDR3 spans 11 residues. CDR3 coding DNA: TGCAGCGTGCGCTCTAATGAAAAACTGTTTTTT. Its protein product is CSVRSNEKLFF.

The chain carries TRBV29-1 and TRBJ1-2; no clear D gene. Germline V gives CDR1 SQVTM, CDR2 ANQGSEA. The CDR3 sequence is 14 residues long. V was clipped by 6 bases and J by 4 bases, with 18 bases between them. The DNA of the CDR3 is TGCAGCGTCCCGTGGGGAACTAACAGCTATGGCTACACCTTC. This encodes CSVPWGTNSYGYTF.

Points on this clonotype: A read error may produce the germline difference seen at one junction end. The CDR3 bases are TGTGCCAGCAGCCCGGGGAGAAATGATGGCCACACCTTC. Translation: CASSPGRNDGHTF. The chain has TRBV7-3 and TRBJ1-2, with D hard to call. Germline loops: CDR1 SGHTA, CDR2 FQGTGA. This CDR3 comprises 13 residues.

This rearrangement joins TRBV30 to TRBJ2-7, with D perhaps TRBD1 (5 bases). The CDR3 is 12 amino acids. Germline lookup yields CDR1 GTSNPN and CDR2 SVGIG (reference sequence). The ends were cut back, 0 bases at V and 10 bases at J, with 13 bases in the middle. The CDR3 region has the DNA TGTGCCTGGAGTGTGGGGCCAAGCCTCCAGTACTTC. Encoded protein: CAWSVGPSLQYF.